Below are 19 T cell receptor beta chains sequenced from a single sample in a study of T cell responses to AZD1222 COVID-19 vaccine. Produced via immunoSEQ multiplex PCR; TCRdb's table is partial and in-frame only. This sample has about 73,000 clones, with over 60% found just once. The source material was peripheral blood, sampled 28 days after the second AZD1222 dose. Every receptor here comes from an adult who received the AZD1222 COVID-19 vaccine.

The rearrangement uses TRBV19 and TRBJ1-5; 7 bases are shared with TRBD1. V was clipped by 6 bases and J by 3 bases; unmatched bases: 8. Per germline, CDR1 LNHDA and CDR2 SQIVND (reference sequence). CDR3 length: 15 residues. The CDR3 is CASSPGQALNQPQHF. The DNA for the CDR3 is TGTGCCAGTAGCCCCGGACAGGCCCTCAATCAGCCCCAGCATTTT. Complete variable domain (other parts from reference TRBV19 and TRBJ1-5): DGGITQSPKYLFRKEGQNVTLSCEQNLNHDAMYWYRQDPGQGLRLIYYSQIVNDFQKGDIAEGYSVSREKKESFPLTVTSAQKNPTAFYLCASSPGQALNQPQHFGDGTRLSIL.

The V call is TRBV2, the J call TRBJ2-1; D might be TRBD1 (7 bases). The CDR3 is made up of 15 amino acids. V was shortened by 7 bases and J by 5 bases, with 18 bases between the two germline ends. Germline V gene lookup returns CDR1 SNHLY and CDR2 FYNNEI. The DNA for the CDR3 is TGTGCCAGCATCAGCTCGGGGGACAGCAACAATGAGCAGTTCTTC. The encoded protein is CASISSGDSNNEQFF.

This clone was recorded once. The chain uses TRBV28 and TRBJ1-5, with 9 positions matching TRBD1. J lost 9 bases, V lost 8 bases, and 8 bases had no gene match. The germline CDR1 and CDR2 sequences are MDHEN and SYDVKM. This CDR3 has 13 amino acids. CDR3 nucleotide sequence: TGTGCCAGCGTAATGGGGGACAGGGTGCCCCAGCATTTT. This encodes CASVMGDRVPQHF.

Turning to this clone: At one boundary the junction diverges from the germline segment, which might be a read error. The V gene is TRBV7-8, the J gene TRBJ2-1, with D perhaps TRBD2 (6 bases). This CDR3 is 19 amino acids long. Germline V gene sequence: CDR1 SGHVS, CDR2 FQNEAQ. The chain's CDR3 is CPSSRRGGGDGSFYNEQFF. CDR3 DNA sequence: TGCCCCAGCAGCCGAAGGGGTGGTGGCGACGGGAGCTTCTACAATGAGCAGTTCTTC.

The rearrangement joins TRBV3-1 (or the pseudogene TRBV3-2) to TRBJ2-2; D uncertain. V gave up 5 bases and J gave up 2 bases, with 3 bases separating them. The CDR3 is made up of 12 amino acids. Germline V gene lookup returns CDR1 LGHDT and CDR2 YNNKEL (reference sequence). The CDR3 DNA follows: TGTGCCAGCAGCGAAAACACCGGGGAGCTGTTTTTT. Translation: CASSENTGELFF.

The chain is built from TRBV9 and TRBJ2-2; D is ambiguous. Germline V CDR1 and CDR2: SGDLS, YYNGEE. The CDR3 spans 13 residues. Trimming left V 0 bases short and J 5 bases short, with 5 bases between. CDR3 sequence: CASSVGRTGELFF. The CDR3, as DNA: TGTGCCAGCAGCGTAGGTAGAACCGGGGAGCTGTTTTTT.

The chain is built from TRBV4-2 and TRBJ1-6; D might be TRBD1 (6 bases). Deletions cut 5 bases from V and 5 bases from J, with 16 bases between. Germline assignment: CDR1 LGHNA and CDR2 YNFKEQ. The CDR3 extends over 16 amino acids. The CDR3: CASSTHSGQNNSPLHF. The CDR3 DNA sequence: TGTGCCAGCAGCACACACTCGGGACAAAATAATTCACCCCTCCACTTT.

This rearrangement joins TRBV28 to TRBJ2-3; a possible D gene is TRBD2 (5 bases). CDR1 and CDR2 from the germline V gene are MDHEN and SYDVKM. CDR3 length: 14 residues. V lost 6 bases and J 1 base, leaving 11 bases between the germline ends. Written as DNA, the CDR3 is TGTGCCAGCAGCCTAAGCGGAGGCACAGATACGCAGTATTTT. This gives the protein CASSLSGGTDTQYF.

J is TRBJ2-5 and V is TRBV28, with D perhaps given as TRBD1 or TRBD2 (6 bases each). In germline, CDR1 is MDHEN, CDR2 SYDVKM. Deletions cut 5 bases from V and 4 bases from J, with 11 bases between. The CDR3 has 13 amino acids. Here the CDR3 reads CASSVGGRETQYF. Here the CDR3 DNA reads TGTGCCAGCAGTGTAGGGGGGCGAGAGACCCAGTACTTC.

V usage is TRBV6-5 and J usage is TRBJ1-4; TRBD1 matches at 8 bases. CDR3 length equals 15 residues. CDR1 MNHEY and CDR2 SVGAGI come from the germline V gene. V lost 5 bases to trimming and J lost 7 bases; unmatched junction nucleotides: 9. DNA of the CDR3: TGTGCCAGCAGTACCGCGGACAGGGTTACTGAAAAACTGTTTTTT. This sequence encodes CASSTADRVTEKLFF.

The chain employs TRBV24-1 and TRBJ2-1, with 11 bases aligning to TRBD2. Germline V gene data show CDR1 as KGHDR and CDR2 as SFDVKD. CDR3 length equals 16 residues. The V gene end was trimmed by 3 bases and the J gene end by 8 bases; junction bases not matched to a gene: 8. CDR3 residues: CATSDPYSGGAYEQFF. DNA for the CDR3: TGTGCCACCAGTGATCCGTATAGCGGGGGGGCCTATGAGCAGTTCTTC.

The V gene is TRBV5-8, the J gene TRBJ2-7; perhaps D is TRBD1 or TRBD2 (5 bases each). Germline-derived CDR1 and CDR2 are SGHTS and YDEGEE. The CDR3 has 15 amino acids. Trimming left V 0 bases short and J 2 bases short, with 12 bases between. CDR3 residues: CASSLDRDVTYEQYF. The DNA of the CDR3 is TGTGCCAGCAGCTTGGACCGGGACGTTACCTACGAGCAGTACTTC.

V and J are TRBV5-1 and TRBJ2-7; the match to TRBD1 covers 9 bases. The CDR3 contains 18 residues. Trimming removed 0 bases from V and 7 bases from J; junction bases left unmatched: 17. CDR1 and CDR2 (germline): SGHRS, YFSETQ. The CDR3 loop is CASSLVFVGTGPTREQYF. The CDR3 DNA reads as TGCGCCAGCAGCTTGGTCTTTGTAGGGACAGGGCCCACCCGGGAGCAGTACTTC.

This clone was seen just once. J is TRBJ2-1 and V is TRBV7-9; 12 bases map to TRBD1. CDR1 is SEHNR, CDR2 FQNEAQ, per germline (reference sequence). V lost 6 bases to trimming and J lost 7 bases; unmatched junction nucleotides: 4. The CDR3 covers 14 residues. The CDR3 nucleotides are TGTGCCAGCAGGGGGGACAGGGGGCTGAATGAGCAGTTCTTC. It is translated as CASRGDRGLNEQFF.

J is TRBJ2-2 and V is TRBV7-3; 7 bases align to TRBD1. The germline V gene encodes CDR1 SGHTA and CDR2 FQGTGA. Losses at the gene ends were 5 bases for V and 3 bases for J; bases not matched to a gene: 3. The CDR3 is 14 residues long. The CDR3 protein is CASSPDRDTGELFF. The DNA of the CDR3 is TGTGCCAGCAGCCCCGACAGGGACACCGGGGAGCTGTTTTTT.

This chain joins TRBV20-1 and TRBJ2-1; no reliable D call. Looked up from germline, CDR1 is DFQATT and CDR2 is SNEGSKA (reference sequence). The CDR3 runs 10 residues. The germline V and J ends were trimmed by 3 bases and 9 bases, with 6 bases remaining between them. CDR3 protein: CSARRPEQFF. CDR3 coding DNA: TGCAGTGCTAGGAGGCCTGAGCAGTTCTTC.

The chain carries TRBV19 and TRBJ1-2; D unclear. The CDR3 length is 15 residues. Germline CDR1 and CDR2: LNHDA and SQIVND (reference sequence). V was trimmed by 3 bases and J by 8 bases, leaving 19 bases between them. Here the CDR3 DNA reads TGTGCCAGTAGTATCTCGCGGGATGGGCAAAGGGGCTACACCTTC. Amino acids: CASSISRDGQRGYTF.

The chain links TRBV4-2 to TRBJ2-3; 9 bases map to TRBD2. With 1 base clipped from V and 2 bases from J, the junction kept 1 base outside the gene matches. Germline V CDR1 and CDR2: LGHNA, YNFKEQ. This CDR3 has 15 amino acids. CDR3 DNA: TGTGCCAGCAGCCAAGTAGCGGGGGCCACAGATACGCAGTATTTT. Translating gives CASSQVAGATDTQYF.

J is TRBJ2-7 and V is TRBV28, with unresolved D. V was clipped by 8 bases and J by 1 base, with 12 bases between them. CDR1 and CDR2 from the germline V gene are MDHEN and SYDVKM. CDR3 length: 13 amino acids. The DNA for the CDR3 is TGTGCCAGCGGGCAAACACCTTCCTACGAGCAGTACTTC. It yields the protein CASGQTPSYEQYF.